The clone carrying this T cell receptor beta chain was counted at least ten times. Antigen unknown. The data were obtained in a study of T cells in Graves' hyperthyroidism and ophthalmopathy. Study results and limitations: Ophthalmopathy was told apart from stable hyperthyroidism by a 13 V-J model.

Uncontrolled infection, other autoimmune disease, pregnancy or lactation barred patients from enrollment. There are 12 residues in the CDR3. The V and J ends lost 6 bases and 6 bases respectively, with 11 bases between them. Germline CDR1 and CDR2: SNHLY and FYNNEI. From RNA transcripts, TCR beta CDR3 regions were amplified. When the TCR CDR3 underwent first-round RT-PCR, the HTBI primer set was used. TCRdb re-called the multiplex PCR reads with MiXCR, one entry per CDR3 protein. The profile covers 550,000 to 700,000 distinct CDR3 sequences, with approximately 44% appearing a single time and around 20% taken by the ten largest.

The origin of this receptor is an adult woman with Graves' disease, either hyperthyroidism or ophthalmopathy (not recorded which). J is TRBJ1-1 and V is TRBV2; D may be TRBD1 (5 bases). The source material was peripheral blood or thyroid tissue (not recorded which). CDR3 sequence reads: CASSGMGAEAFF. The CDR3 DNA sequence: TGTGCCAGCAGCGGGATGGGGGCTGAAGCTTTCTTT.